These 32 T cell receptor beta chains were sequenced from one sample in a study of cytomegalovirus exposure and HLA in healthy donors. The study ran its PCR with 60 Vbeta and 13 Jbeta primers. Clones were read by immunoSEQ multiplex PCR, and TCRdb kept only the in-frame ones, dropping some. This table holds approximately 210,000 clones, about four fifths found once. Material for sequencing was PBMCs. The receptors derive from a woman in her forties in good health and CMV-seronegative.

This clone was recorded only once. J is TRBJ1-2 and V is TRBV5-1, with D perhaps TRBD1 (6 bases). Germline CDR1 and CDR2: SGHRS and YFSETQ. V was cut by 4 bases and J by 3 bases, with 13 bases left in between. The CDR3 covers 14 residues. CDR3 sequence (DNA): TGCGCCAGCAGCAACACGACAGGTTACTATGGCTACACCTTC. Its protein product is CASSNTTGYYGYTF.

The chain has TRBV6-6 and TRBJ2-1; D gene unclear. The V end lost 0 bases, the J end lost 12 bases, and 15 bases lay between the germline ends. Germline CDR1 is MNHNY and CDR2 is SVGAGI (reference sequence). There are 14 residues in the CDR3. CDR3 nucleotide sequence: TGTGCCAGCAGTTACTCTCCGGAGTCCGCTGGGCAGTTCTTC. It is translated as CASSYSPESAGQFF.

Of note for this clone: An end of the junction does not agree with germline; a read error may underlie this. The chain couples TRBV29-1 to TRBJ1-1, with D hard to call. Germline values: CDR1 SQVTM, CDR2 ANQGSEA. The CDR3 sequence is 12 residues long. The CDR3 bases are TGCAGCGCCTCACCTGTGAACACCGAAGCTTTCTTT. Amino acids: CSASPVNTEAFF.

This chain links TRBV5-4 with TRBJ2-1; 7 bases line up with TRBD1. This CDR3 spans 17 amino acids. Trimming at V came to 0 bases and at J to 4 bases, leaving 10 bases not matched to a gene. Germline CDR1 and CDR2: SGHNT and YYREEE (reference sequence). The CDR3 bases are TGTGCCAGCAGCTTGGGAGTAGGGGGCCAACGATACAATGAGCAGTTCTTC. It is translated as CASSLGVGGQRYNEQFF. Variable domain in full (rest from reference TRBV5-4 and TRBJ2-1): ETGVTQSPTHLIKTRGQQVTLRCSSQSGHNTVSWYQQALGQGPQFIFQYYREEENGRGNFPPRFSGLQFPNYSSELNVNALELDDSALYLCASSLGVGGQRYNEQFFGPGTRLTVL.

This chain links TRBV21-1 with TRBJ1-1; the DNA was not compared with TRBD1, the D call given in the table. TRBV21-1 is a listed pseudogene. CDR3 length: 14 amino acids. This chain's CDR3 is CASGTANSNTEAFF. The CDR3 nucleotides are TGTGCCAGCGGGACAGCGAATTCGAACACTGAAGCTTTCTTT.

The rearrangement uses TRBV11-2 and TRBJ2-7; 10 nucleotides agree with TRBD1. Germline V gene lookup returns CDR1 SGHAT and CDR2 FQNNGV. Germline trimming cut 5 bases from V and 2 bases from J; bases unmatched to any gene: 6. There are 15 residues in the CDR3. In DNA, the CDR3 is TGTGCCAGCAGCGGCCGGGACAGGGGCGCCTACGAGCAGTACTTC. This codes for CASSGRDRGAYEQYF.

The genes are TRBV9 and TRBJ2-2; D is ambiguous. Germline V gene sequence: CDR1 SGDLS, CDR2 YYNGEE. CDR3 length equals 14 residues. Deletions cut 0 bases from V and 2 bases from J, with 5 bases between. The CDR3 here is CASSVGGNTGELFF. CDR3 sequence (DNA): TGTGCCAGCAGCGTAGGCGGTAACACCGGGGAGCTGTTTTTT.

The chain is built from TRBV4-3 and TRBJ2-3; 10 positions match TRBD2. CDR3 length equals 15 residues. Germline values: CDR1 LGHNA, CDR2 YSLEER. V lost 2 bases, J lost 6 bases, and 5 bases stayed unmatched. The CDR3 here is CASSQSPSGGDTQYF. The CDR3 nucleotides read TGCGCCAGCAGCCAATCCCCTAGCGGGGGCGATACGCAGTATTTT.

This clone was found once. This sequence joins TRBV7-5 and TRBJ2-7; the table's TRBD2 call for D was not verified on the DNA. TRBV7-5 is recorded as a pseudogene. The CDR3 runs to 13 residues. This CDR3 reads CVRMRPQSYEQYV. The CDR3 coding sequence is TGTGTCAGAATGAGGCCGCAGAGCTACGAGCAGTACGTC.

V usage is TRBV29-1 and J usage is TRBJ2-3, with TRBD1 matching 8 bases. The germline V gene has CDR1 SQVTM and CDR2 ANQGSEA. This CDR3 region has 15 residues. J gave up 3 bases and V 4 bases, and 9 bases lay outside the gene matches. The CDR3 DNA sequence: TGCAGCGTTGCCCTGTTAGGACAGGGTACAGATACGCAGTATTTT. Protein: CSVALLGQGTDTQYF.

The gene calls are TRBV6-1 and TRBJ1-1; D is perhaps TRBD1 (5 bases). The ends were cut back, 7 bases at V and 1 base at J, with 16 bases in the middle. CDR3 length: 15 residues. Germline V gives CDR1 MNHNS, CDR2 SASEGT. CDR3 protein: CASNPRTSPNTEAFF. In DNA, the CDR3 is TGTGCCAGCAATCCTAGGACATCTCCGAACACTGAAGCTTTCTTT.

The V and J genes are TRBV5-1 and TRBJ2-1, with D possibly matching TRBD1 (5 bases). Germline CDR1 and CDR2: SGHRS and YFSETQ. There are 17 residues in the CDR3. V lost 5 bases and J 3 bases, leaving 21 bases between the germline ends. The CDR3 nucleotides are TGCGCCAGCAGGCCGACGCAGGGATTAGGATTCTACAATGAGCAGTTCTTC. Translation: CASRPTQGLGFYNEQFF.

This chain connects TRBV27 to TRBJ1-1; TRBD1 might be the D (6 bases). CDR1 is MNHEY and CDR2 is SMNVEV in the germline V gene (reference sequence). The CDR3 runs to 15 residues. Trimming removed 2 bases from V and 7 bases from J, with 17 bases in between. CDR3 DNA sequence: TGTGCCAGCAGTTTAAGCAGGGGCGCGCGAGGTGAAGCTTTCTTT. Amino acids: CASSLSRGARGEAFF.

The CDR3 DNA reads as TGTGCCAGCAGCTTAGGGACAGCTAACTATGGCTACACCTTC. This encodes CASSLGTANYGYTF. The chain links TRBV11-2 to TRBJ1-2; D perhaps matches TRBD1 (6 bases). Germline-derived CDR1 and CDR2 are SGHAT and FQNNGV. The CDR3 has 14 amino acids. The V end was cut by 1 base, the J end by 0 bases, with 6 bases between. The variable domain in full, completed from reference TRBV11-2 and TRBJ1-2, reads EAGVAQSPRYKIIEKRQSVAFWCNPISGHATLYWYQQILGQGPKLLIQFQNNGVVDDSQLPKDRFSAERLKGVDSTLKIQPAKLEDSAVYLCASSLGTANYGYTFGSGTRLTVV.

This sequence joins TRBV15 and TRBJ1-4; 11 nucleotides match TRBD1. The CDR3 runs 14 residues. Germline values: CDR1 LNHNV, CDR2 YYDKDF (reference sequence). V gave up 0 bases and J gave up 12 bases; unmatched junction bases: 3. In DNA form, the CDR3 reads TGTGCCACCAGCAGAGATCCGGGACAGGGGGAACTGTTTTTT. Protein product: CATSRDPGQGELFF.

The V gene is TRBV7-9, the J gene TRBJ2-5; 10 bases match TRBD1. The V segment lost 5 bases and the J segment 4 bases; nucleotides outside the gene matches: 4. Looked up from germline, CDR1 is SEHNR and CDR2 is FQNEAQ (reference sequence). This CDR3 spans 14 amino acids. The chain's CDR3 is CASSVDRGLETQYF. In DNA, the CDR3 is TGTGCCAGCAGCGTCGACAGGGGGCTAGAGACCCAGTACTTC. Drawing the rest from reference TRBV7-9 and TRBJ2-5, the complete variable domain is DTGVSQNPRHKITKRGQNVTFRCDPISEHNRLYWYRQTLGQGPEFLTYFQNEAQLEKSRLLSDRFSAERPKGSFSTLEIQRTEQGDSAMYLCASSVDRGLETQYFGPGTRLLVL.

V is TRBV25-1 and J is TRBJ2-1, with TRBD1 matching 7 bases. V dropped 8 bases and J dropped 1; count of bases not matched to a gene: 14. This CDR3 spans 17 amino acids. Germline V gene lookup returns CDR1 MGHDK and CDR2 SYGVNS. The DNA for the CDR3 is TGTGCCAGCCAACCCAAATACAGGGGCCTATCCTACAATGAGCAGTTCTTC. It translates to CASQPKYRGLSYNEQFF. The full variable domain, rest sourced from reference TRBV25-1 and TRBJ2-1, is EADIYQTPRYLVIGTGKKITLECSQTMGHDKMYWYQQDPGMELHLIHYSYGVNSTEKGDLSSESTVSRIRTEHFPLTLESARPSHTSQYLCASQPKYRGLSYNEQFFGPGTRLTVL.

The CDR3 nucleotides read TGTGCCAGCAGCTTAGTCAGGGAGGCCACTGAAGCTTTCTTT. It translates to CASSLVREATEAFF. The chain has TRBV7-8 and TRBJ1-1, with D tentatively TRBD1 (5 bases). Trimming removed 1 base from V and 4 bases from J, with 10 bases in between. Germline V gene lookup returns CDR1 SGHVS and CDR2 FQNEAQ. The CDR3 contains 14 residues.

The rearrangement joins TRBV7-2 to TRBJ2-2; no firm D call. Germline-derived CDR1 and CDR2 are SGHTA and FQGNSA. Trimming stripped 1 base from V and 0 bases from J, with 6 bases between. This CDR3 region has 15 residues. The CDR3 bases are TGTGCCAGCAGCTTAGATCGAGCGAACACCGGGGAGCTGTTTTTT. Translating it yields CASSLDRANTGELFF.

The chain is built from TRBV9 and TRBJ1-1, with 7 positions matching TRBD1. Trimming removed 0 bases from V and 8 bases from J; junction bases left unmatched: 10. Germline CDR1 and CDR2: SGDLS and YYNGEE. The CDR3 is 15 residues long. CDR3 sequence reads: CASSVGIRDRAEAFF. In DNA, the CDR3 is TGTGCCAGCAGCGTAGGTATACGGGACAGAGCCGAAGCTTTCTTT.

This clone has only one observation. The CDR3 nucleotides are TGTGCCTGGAGTTTCGTGACTAGCGGGAGTACAGATACGCAGTATTTT. Translating it yields CAWSFVTSGSTDTQYF. The V and J genes are TRBV30 and TRBJ2-3; 12 nucleotides match TRBD2. The CDR3 extends over 16 amino acids. Per the germline V gene, CDR1 is GTSNPN and CDR2 is SVGIG (reference sequence). Trimming cost V 2 bases and J 3 bases; bases outside gene matches: 6.

This clone has more than one count but fewer than ten. The rearrangement joins TRBV6-5 to TRBJ2-2; 7 nucleotides match TRBD2. The ends lost 7 bases at V and 5 bases at J; junction bases unmatched: 10. Germline V gene lookup returns CDR1 MNHEY and CDR2 SVGAGI. This CDR3 has 15 amino acids. The CDR3 nucleotides are TGTGCCAGCAAGGGAGGGTCGCAGGGTACCGGGGAGCTGTTTTTT. It encodes CASKGGSQGTGELFF.

This clone has just a few counts. The J gene is TRBJ1-2, the V gene TRBV19, with a possible D match to TRBD1 (5 bases). V was clipped by 1 base and J by 8 bases, with 17 bases between them. CDR3 length: 15 residues. The germline CDR1 and CDR2 sequences are LNHDA and SQIVND (reference sequence). The CDR3 is CASSIVGSPGEGYTF. In nucleotides, the CDR3 is TGTGCCAGTAGTATAGTGGGATCGCCGGGGGAGGGCTACACCTTC.

The chain recombines TRBV4-3 with TRBJ1-1, with D possibly matching TRBD1 (5 bases). Between the trimmed V and J ends, which lost 1 base and 4 bases, there was a span of 16 bases. Germline CDR1 and CDR2: LGHNA and YSLEER. The CDR3 consists of 16 residues. Here the CDR3 DNA reads TGCGCCAGCAGCCAAGCCCTACGGAGGGGCGCCACTGAAGCTTTCTTT. Translation: CASSQALRRGATEAFF.

V usage is TRBV29-1 and J usage is TRBJ2-3, with 11 positions matching TRBD2. The CDR3 totals 18 residues. V gave up 8 bases and J gave up 5 bases; unmatched junction bases: 21. Germline V gives CDR1 SQVTM, CDR2 ANQGSEA. CDR3 in amino acids: CSLTGQGTSGSLGDTQYF. Written as DNA, the CDR3 is TGCAGCTTGACCGGGCAGGGGACTAGCGGCTCTCTAGGAGATACGCAGTATTTT.

CDR3 residues: CAISESSGRGHEQFF. CDR3 bases: TGTGCCATCAGTGAGTCTAGCGGGAGAGGCCATGAGCAGTTCTTC. V usage is TRBV10-3 and J usage is TRBJ2-1, with 9 positions matching TRBD2. CDR3 length: 15 amino acids. Per germline, CDR1 ENHRY and CDR2 SYGVKD. J gave up 8 bases and V 0 bases, and 5 bases lay outside the gene matches.

This chain joins TRBV6-5 and TRBJ1-1; a weak D match, TRBD1 (5 bases). Germline V gives CDR1 MNHEY, CDR2 SVGAGI. CDR3 length: 15 amino acids. The V end was cut by 4 bases, the J end by 6 bases, with 18 bases between. CDR3 sequence (DNA): TGTGCCAGCAGTTCTGGCGGGGCGTTCCCTTCTGAAGCTTTCTTT. Amino acids: CASSSGGAFPSEAFF.

This clone was counted once. The V and J genes are TRBV7-9 and TRBJ1-5; D perhaps matches TRBD1 (5 bases). The CDR3 has 17 amino acids. The V end lost 2 bases, the J end lost 4 bases, and 18 bases lay between the germline ends. Germline V lookup: CDR1 SEHNR, CDR2 FQNEAQ (reference sequence). CDR3 sequence: CASSLSFGTNSNQPQHF. As DNA, the CDR3 is TGTGCCAGCAGCTTATCCTTCGGGACTAACTCAAATCAGCCCCAGCATTTT.

For this clone: This sample includes further DNA sequences coding for the same CDR3. The chain carries TRBV29-1 and TRBJ1-2; 9 nucleotides match TRBD1. Germline values: CDR1 SQVTM, CDR2 ANQGSEA. With 4 bases clipped from V and 2 bases from J, the junction kept 2 bases outside the gene matches. This CDR3 contains 13 residues. The CDR3 loop reads CSVGDRANYGYTF. CDR3 DNA sequence: TGCAGCGTTGGGGACAGGGCAAACTATGGCTACACCTTC.

This clone has just a few counts. The chain recombines TRBV6-1 with TRBJ1-1; D is perhaps TRBD1 (6 bases). In germline, CDR1 is MNHNS, CDR2 SASEGT. V shed 5 bases and J shed 5 bases, with 15 bases lying between them. The CDR3 runs to 14 residues. The CDR3 bases are TGTGCCAGCAGTCGTACCCGAAGGGGGACTGAAGCTTTCTTT. It encodes CASSRTRRGTEAFF.

The chain recombines TRBV10-3 with TRBJ2-6; D ambiguous. Germline CDR1 ENHRY, CDR2 SYGVKD. The length of the CDR3 is 11 residues. Trimming took 3 bases from V and 12 from J, leaving 6 bases between them. CDR3 sequence reads: CAISENLVLTF. The CDR3 bases are TGTGCCATCAGTGAAAATCTCGTCCTGACTTTC.

V and J are TRBV14 and TRBJ1-1; the D is unclear. The CDR3 extends over 13 amino acids. Trimming removed 4 bases from V and 7 bases from J, with 13 bases in between. Germline assignment: CDR1 SGHDN and CDR2 FVKESK. The CDR3 here is CASSPSGYGEAFF. The CDR3 DNA sequence: TGTGCCAGCAGCCCAAGCGGATATGGTGAAGCTTTCTTT. Complete variable domain (other parts from reference TRBV14 and TRBJ1-1): EAGVTQFPSHSVIEKGQTVTLRCDPISGHDNLYWYRRVMGKEIKFLLHFVKESKQDESGMPNNRFLAERTGGTYSTLKVQPAELEDSGVYFCASSPSGYGEAFFGQGTRLTVV.